This T cell receptor (beta chain) was profiled in a study of T cell repertoires in cytomegalovirus infection. Study-wide background: Both CMV infection and a matching HLA type were indicated by public TCR beta signatures.

One entry per CDR3 protein results from TCRdb running MiXCR on the reads. The table has roughly 230,000 distinct CDR3 sequences, approximately 15% seen once. Study-wide results and limits: HLA-C-restricted CMV-specific TCR beta clonotypes were dominant in the ex vivo response. Accumulated public TCR beta family frequency recognized individuals carrying CMV together with the relevant HLA.

This clonotype was observed at least ten times. Antigen unknown. This TCR was recovered from a human donor in good health (CMV status not recorded). Some clones in this sample may be carry-over from other donors' samples. The source material was CD8+ T cells from PBMCs.

The CDR3 DNA reads as TGTGCCAGCAGCCCCGACAGGTACCCCCAAGAGACCCAGTACTTC. Encoded protein: CASSPDRYPQETQYF. The gene calls are TRBV7-9 and TRBJ2-5; tentatively, D is TRBD1 (6 bases). V was trimmed by 5 bases and J by 1 base, leaving 14 bases between them. The CDR3 is made up of 15 amino acids. Germline-derived CDR1 and CDR2 are SEHNR and FQNEAQ (reference sequence). Full variable domain (missing parts from reference TRBV7-9 and TRBJ2-5): DTGVSQNPRHKITKRGQNVTFRCDPISEHNRLYWYRQTLGQGPEFLTYFQNEAQLEKSRLLSDRFSAERPKGSFSTLEIQRTEQGDSAMYLCASSPDRYPQETQYFGPGTRLLVL.